The 10 T cell receptor beta chains below come from one sample, sequenced in a study of Graves' ophthalmopathy and Graves' hyperthyroidism. RNA transcripts were the source from which TCR beta CDR3 regions were amplified. Investigators did first-round RT-PCR with HTBI primers, then second-round multiplex PCR. Using its own MiXCR run on the multiplex PCR reads, TCRdb lists one record per CDR3 protein. The data hold about 390,000 distinct CDR3 sequences, with approximately 15% observed a single time. The sample was peripheral blood. The source of these receptors is a woman aged 18-30 years with stable Graves' hyperthyroidism.

V and J are TRBV7-2 and TRBJ1-1, with D uncertain. V lost 1 base to trimming and J lost 2 bases, with 8 bases between them. This CDR3 comprises 14 residues. Per the germline V gene, CDR1 is SGHTA and CDR2 is FQGNSA. CDR3 nucleotide sequence: TGTGCCAGCAGCTTAGACCAGGTAAACACTGAAGCTTTCTTT. It encodes CASSLDQVNTEAFF.

This clonotype has a count of ten or more. The rearrangement uses TRBV9 and TRBJ1-5; 10 bases align to TRBD1. This CDR3 is 15 amino acids long. Germline CDR1 reads SGDLS; CDR2 reads YYNGEE. Trimming removed 0 bases from V and 7 bases from J; junction bases left unmatched: 4. CDR3 amino acids: CASSVGTGGPQPQHF. CDR3 nucleotides: TGTGCCAGCAGCGTAGGGACAGGGGGTCCCCAGCCCCAGCATTTT.

In its sample, this clonotype was seen many times. This rearrangement joins TRBV12-3 or TRBV12-4 to TRBJ1-3, with TRBD1 as a possible D gene (5 bases). CDR3 length: 16 residues. V shed 5 bases and J shed 7 bases, with 21 bases lying between them. This CDR3 reads CASSPSGGTRWNTIYF. In DNA, the CDR3 is TGTGCCAGCAGTCCCAGCGGGGGGACCCGATGGAACACCATATATTTT.

This clonotype was seen a handful of times. The chain links TRBV7-8 to TRBJ1-5; D is ambiguous. Trimming stripped 1 base from V and 1 base from J, with 11 bases between. The germline gives CDR1 SGHVS, CDR2 FQNEAQ. CDR3 length: 16 residues. Here the CDR3 DNA reads TGTGCCAGCAGCTTAGAAAGGGCGAGAAGCAATCAGCCCCAGCATTTT. It codes for CASSLERARSNQPQHF.

In this sample, this clonotype turned up a few times. J is TRBJ1-1 and V is TRBV12-3 or TRBV12-4, with D possibly TRBD1 on 5 matching bases. V lost 6 bases to trimming and J lost 1 base, with 21 bases between them. The CDR3 sequence is 17 residues long. Here the CDR3 reads CASRTRVWGNANTEAFF. The CDR3 DNA sequence: TGTGCCAGCAGGACAAGGGTTTGGGGGAACGCGAACACTGAAGCTTTCTTT.

In its sample, this clonotype was seen many times. This chain connects TRBV6-1 to TRBJ1-5; D not certain. Germline loops: CDR1 MNHNS, CDR2 SASEGT. The CDR3 spans 14 residues. V was trimmed by 7 bases and J by 3 bases, leaving 13 bases between them. The CDR3: CASKEWQSNQPQHF. The CDR3 DNA sequence: TGTGCCAGCAAAGAGTGGCAGTCCAATCAGCCCCAGCATTTT.

About this clonotype: Germline and junction disagree at one end, which may indicate a read error. The CDR3 DNA is TGTGCCGGCAGTTTGGAAGGGCTAGCGGGGCGCACCGGGGAGCTGTTTTTT. It specifies CAGSLEGLAGRTGELFF. The genes are TRBV7-3 and TRBJ2-2, with 9 bases aligning to TRBD2. CDR3 length: 17 amino acids. CDR1 SGHTA and CDR2 FQGTGA come from the germline V gene. Full variable domain (outside the CDR3, taken from reference TRBV7-3 and TRBJ2-2): GAGVSQTPSNKVTEKGKYVELRCDPISGHTALYWYRQSLGQGPEFLIYFQGTGAADDSGLPNDRFFAVRPEGSVSTLKIQRTERGDSAVYLCAGSLEGLAGRTGELFFGEGSRLTVL.

The sample holds many counts of this clonotype. The CDR3 sequence: CASSGNDRVGETQYF. CDR3 DNA: TGTGCCAGCAGCGGAAACGACAGGGTCGGGGAGACCCAGTACTTC. The chain recombines TRBV7-9 with TRBJ2-5; 7 nucleotides align to TRBD1. Germline trimming cut 5 bases from V and 5 bases from J; bases unmatched to any gene: 11. Germline assignment: CDR1 SEHNR and CDR2 FQNEAQ (reference sequence). The CDR3 sequence is 15 residues long. The full variable domain, with the rest looked up from reference TRBV7-9 and TRBJ2-5, is DTGVSQNPRHKITKRGQNVTFRCDPISEHNRLYWYRQTLGQGPEFLTYFQNEAQLEKSRLLSDRFSAERPKGSFSTLEIQRTEQGDSAMYLCASSGNDRVGETQYFGPGTRLLVL.

This clonotype showed up many times. This rearrangement joins TRBV6-2 or TRBV6-3 to TRBJ2-5; D gene ambiguous. Looked up from germline, CDR1 is MNHEY and CDR2 is SVGEGT. CDR3 length: 13 amino acids. The V end was cut by 3 bases, the J end by 4 bases, with 9 bases between. DNA for the CDR3: TGTGCCAGCAGTTATGGGGTCGGAGAGACCCAGTACTTC. This codes for CASSYGVGETQYF.

This clonotype has a count of ten or more. The V gene is TRBV7-2, the J gene TRBJ1-1; D gene ambiguous. This CDR3 is built from 15 residues. Trimming left V 2 bases short and J 7 bases short, with 17 bases between. Germline CDR1 SGHTA, CDR2 FQGNSA. The CDR3 DNA follows: TGTGCCAGCAGCTTAAGGATTGGGGTTGAATTTGAAGCTTTCTTT. Translating it yields CASSLRIGVEFEAFF.